Following are 28 T cell receptor beta chains from one sample sequenced in a study of regulatory T cells in long-lasting Graves disease. For TCR beta, libraries came from iRepertoire HTBI primers and Arm-PCR of CDR3 regions. TCRdb re-called the multiplex PCR reads with MiXCR, one entry per CDR3 protein. The sample consists of 370,000 or so distinct CDR3 sequences, under 20% of them appearing once. Indicated time point: newly diagnosed GD, antithyroid drugs for less than 3 months. Generation of the TCR library employed RNA extracted from PBMCs. These records were also assigned to another study, of T cells in Graves' hyperthyroidism and ophthalmopathy.

Sequencing was performed on peripheral blood mononuclear cells (PBMCs), taken at new diagnosis, from a patient treated with antithyroid drugs. These receptors all stem from a woman aged 18-35 years with Graves disease.

This clonotype has ten or more counts. V and J are TRBV28 and TRBJ1-3; maybe TRBD1 (6 bases). This CDR3 is built from 14 residues. Between the trimmed V and J ends, which lost 5 bases and 2 bases, there was a span of 10 bases. Germline-derived CDR1 and CDR2 are MDHEN and SYDVKM. The CDR3 region is CASSGGAAGNTIYF. The CDR3 DNA is TGTGCCAGCAGTGGGGGGGCAGCTGGAAACACCATATATTTT.

The J gene is TRBJ1-1, the V gene TRBV20-1; no reliable D call. Germline CDR1 DFQATT, CDR2 SNEGSKA (reference sequence). CDR3 length: 13 residues. The V and J ends lost 3 bases and 6 bases respectively, with 14 bases between them. The CDR3 DNA reads as TGCAGTGCTAGGCCCGACCCGGAGGCTGAAGCTTTCTTT. The encoded protein is CSARPDPEAEAFF.

CDR3 region: CASSYNTGNTIYF. The CDR3 coding sequence is TGTGCCAGCAGTTACAATACAGGAAACACCATATATTTT. The genes are TRBV6-5 and TRBJ1-3; unclear D gene. Germline CDR1 is MNHEY and CDR2 is SVGAGI. The germline V and J ends were trimmed by 2 bases and 4 bases, with 6 bases remaining between them. CDR3 length: 13 residues.

This clonotype was recorded a few times. The chain joins TRBV6-1 to TRBJ2-1, with 8 bases fitting TRBD2. The length of the CDR3 is 13 residues. V trimming: 9 bases; J trimming: 8 bases; junction bases outside the gene matches: 9. CDR1 and CDR2 from the germline V gene are MNHNS and SASEGT. This chain's CDR3 is CASSGGGIDEQFF. The CDR3 DNA reads as TGTGCCAGTTCTGGCGGGGGGATAGATGAGCAGTTCTTC.

Details on this clonotype: One base away lies a much larger clone, so this may be a sequencing read error. V is TRBV12-3 or TRBV12-4 and J is TRBJ2-7; 7 nucleotides match TRBD1. The ends lost 8 bases at V and 1 base at J; junction bases unmatched: 5. This CDR3 is 13 amino acids long. CDR3 sequence reads: CASGSGQSYEQYF. The CDR3 bases are TGTGCCAGCGGTTCGGGACAGTCCTACGAGCAGTACTTC.

This clonotype was observed many times. This rearrangement joins TRBV19 to TRBJ1-2; D uncertain. Germline V lookup: CDR1 LNHDA, CDR2 SQIVND (reference sequence). This CDR3 is built from 12 residues. V was pared by 5 bases and J by 2 bases, with 6 bases between. In nucleotides, the CDR3 is TGTGCCAGTAGTCGGGTAAACTATGGCTACACCTTC. Its translation: CASSRVNYGYTF.

This chain links TRBV9 with TRBJ2-3, with D possibly being TRBD1 (6 bases). The CDR3 is 16 residues long. V gave up 0 bases and J gave up 0 bases, with 11 bases separating them. Germline V lookup: CDR1 SGDLS, CDR2 YYNGEE. For the CDR3, the DNA is TGTGCCAGCAGCGTAGATCCAGGGGTAAGCACAGATACGCAGTATTTT. This gives the protein CASSVDPGVSTDTQYF.

This clonotype was found many times. V and J are TRBV4-1 and TRBJ2-1; TRBD1 is a possible D gene (7 bases). This CDR3 has 16 residues. The V gene's germline CDR1 is MGHRA and CDR2 YSYEKL. Trimming shortened V by 1 base and J by 8 bases, and 18 bases separated the two germline ends. This CDR3 reads CASSQGAPGGNYEQFF. The DNA for the CDR3 is TGCGCCAGCAGCCAAGGAGCGCCAGGGGGGAACTATGAGCAGTTCTTC.

This clonotype occurred many times. This chain uses TRBV5-1 with TRBJ2-1; TRBD2 matches at 11 bases. Germline CDR1 and CDR2: SGHRS and YFSETQ. This CDR3 region has 18 residues. V was pared by 4 bases and J by 3 bases, with 12 bases of the junction left unmatched. CDR3: CASSGRPGLAVDYNEQFF. CDR3 in DNA: TGCGCCAGCAGCGGAAGACCGGGACTAGCGGTCGACTACAATGAGCAGTTCTTC.

This clonotype was detected ten times or more. The J gene is TRBJ2-1, the V gene TRBV5-1; tentatively, D is TRBD2 (5 bases). This CDR3 has 15 residues. The V end lost 4 bases, the J end lost 4 bases, and 15 bases lay between the germline ends. Germline V gene sequence: CDR1 SGHRS, CDR2 YFSETQ. CDR3 sequence reads: CASSPDSSPYNEQFF. CDR3 nucleotide sequence: TGCGCCAGCAGCCCGGACTCATCCCCTTACAATGAGCAGTTCTTC.

This chain uses TRBV6-2 or TRBV6-3 with TRBJ2-1, with 10 bases identical to TRBD2. V dropped 5 bases and J dropped 7; count of bases not matched to a gene: 8. Germline CDR1 MNHEY, CDR2 SVGEGT. This CDR3 has 15 residues. CDR3 residues: CASSGGASGSNEQFF. CDR3 bases: TGTGCCAGCAGTGGTGGGGCTAGCGGGAGTAATGAGCAGTTCTTC.

In its sample, this clonotype was seen many times. The chain employs TRBV7-2 and TRBJ2-1, with no clear D. CDR1 and CDR2 (germline): SGHTA, FQGNSA. The length of the CDR3 is 14 residues. Trimming stripped 4 bases from V and 2 bases from J, with 9 bases between. Written as DNA, the CDR3 is TGTGCCAGCAGCTATGACCAGACCTACAATGAGCAGTTCTTC. Its protein is CASSYDQTYNEQFF. Full variable domain (remainder filled in from reference TRBV7-2 and TRBJ2-1): GAGVSQSPSNKVTEKGKDVELRCDPISGHTALYWYRQSLGQGLEFLIYFQGNSAPDKSGLPSDRFSAERTGGSVSTLTIQRTQQEDSAVYLCASSYDQTYNEQFFGPGTRLTVL.

This clonotype was counted a few times. The CDR3 is CASSLYWGNIQYF. The CDR3, as DNA: TGTGCCAGCAGTTTATACTGGGGGAACATTCAGTACTTC. This chain connects TRBV28 to TRBJ2-4; D possibly uses TRBD1 or TRBD2 (5 bases each). Germline CDR1 is MDHEN and CDR2 is SYDVKM. V was trimmed by 1 base and J by 7 bases, leaving 8 bases between them. CDR3 length equals 13 residues.

Ten or more counts support this clonotype. This chain joins TRBV11-3 and TRBJ2-3; tentative D call: TRBD2 (6 bases). Looked up from germline, CDR1 is SGHNT and CDR2 is YENEEA. V lost 5 bases and J 3 bases, leaving 15 bases between the germline ends. CDR3 length: 15 amino acids. The CDR3 here is CASSGEAPGTDTQYF. The CDR3, as DNA: TGTGCCAGCAGCGGGGAGGCCCCTGGGACAGATACGCAGTATTTT.

This clonotype has more than one count but fewer than ten. The chain links TRBV20-1 to TRBJ2-2, with 7 nucleotides matching TRBD2. There are 20 residues in the CDR3. Germline assignment: CDR1 DFQATT and CDR2 SNEGSKA (reference sequence). V lost 0 bases to trimming and J lost 7 bases; unmatched junction nucleotides: 23. CDR3 bases: TGCAGTGCTAGAGATCCGCTCAGCGTCGGGGGACTAAATTTGATCGGGGAGCTGTTTTTT. It is translated as CSARDPLSVGGLNLIGELFF.

Comment on this clonotype: Its ends do not fully match the called genes, so a read error is possible. The chain uses TRBV5-1 and TRBJ2-5, with 7 positions matching TRBD1. From germline, CDR1 is SGHRS and CDR2 YFSETQ. CDR3 length: 15 amino acids. The CDR3, as DNA: TGCGCCAGCAGCCACCCCCAGACAGGGCAAGAGAGCCAGTACTTC. Translating it yields CASSHPQTGQESQYF. Together with reference TRBV5-1 and TRBJ2-5, the CDR3 gives the full variable domain: KAGVTQTPRYLIKTRGQQVTLSCSPISGHRSVSWYQQTPGQGLQFLFEYFSETQRNKGNFPGRFSGRQFSNSRSEMNVSTLELGDSALYLCASSHPQTGQESQYFGPGTRLLVL.

This clonotype was picked up one time. A read error may be the cause here, since a much bigger clone is one base away. The V and J genes are TRBV7-9 and TRBJ1-1, with D perhaps matching TRBD1 (5 bases). The CDR3 runs 12 residues. The germline gives CDR1 SEHNR, CDR2 FQNEAQ (reference sequence). CDR3 in amino acids: CANSFQGSEAFF. The CDR3 nucleotides read TGTGCCAACAGCTTCCAGGGCTCTGAAGCTTTCTTT.

This clonotype has a count of ten or more. J is TRBJ2-2 and V is TRBV11-2; D gene ambiguous. Trimming removed 1 base at V and 4 bases at J, with 4 bases between. The CDR3 is 13 amino acids. Per the germline V gene, CDR1 is SGHAT and CDR2 is FQNNGV. CDR3 DNA sequence: TGTGCCAGCAGCTTAGGGTTCACCGGGGAGCTGTTTTTT. Residues: CASSLGFTGELFF.

V usage is TRBV12-3 or TRBV12-4 and J usage is TRBJ2-7; 11 bases align to TRBD2. V lost 5 bases to trimming and J lost 1 base; unmatched junction nucleotides: 7. The CDR3 runs 16 residues. The CDR3 sequence: CASSPDSGRDSYEQYF. In DNA, the CDR3 is TGTGCCAGCAGTCCGGATAGCGGGAGGGATTCCTACGAGCAGTACTTC.

This clonotype was detected many times. The chain is built from TRBV30 and TRBJ2-7; TRBD1 aligns across 7 bases. V was pared by 5 bases and J by 0 bases, with 4 bases of the junction left unmatched. Germline-derived CDR1 and CDR2 are GTSNPN and SVGIG (reference sequence). This CDR3 has 13 residues. The CDR3 DNA sequence: TGTGCCTGGGCGCAGGGGGTCTCCTACGAGCAGTACTTC. Amino acid sequence: CAWAQGVSYEQYF.

In its sample, this clonotype was seen a few times. The V gene is TRBV29-1, the J gene TRBJ2-5, with 7 positions matching TRBD2. Trimming removed 4 bases from V and 4 bases from J; junction bases left unmatched: 9. The CDR3 has 14 residues. Germline V gives CDR1 SQVTM, CDR2 ANQGSEA. DNA of the CDR3: TGCAGCGTTGGCGGGAGAGGGCTGGGAGAGACCCAGTACTTC. The encoded protein is CSVGGRGLGETQYF.

Concerning this clonotype itself: This clone may be a read error of a much larger clone one base away. The chain recombines TRBV7-3 with TRBJ1-6; 11 nucleotides agree with TRBD1. The CDR3 is 16 residues long. CDR1 and CDR2 from the germline V gene are SGHTA and FQGTGA. Trimming at V came to 5 bases and at J to 7 bases, leaving 7 bases not matched to a gene. Here the CDR3 DNA reads TGTGCCAGCAGCCTGGACAGGGGGCTAGGCAATTCACCCCTCCACTTT. This encodes CASSLDRGLGNSPLHF.

This clonotype was seen ten or more times. The chain is built from TRBV12-3 or TRBV12-4 and TRBJ1-1; D gene ambiguous. With 6 bases removed from V and 8 bases from J, the gap between germline ends came to 16 bases. The CDR3 is 13 residues long. For the CDR3, the DNA is TGTGCCAGCAGCCTGATATTGGAGACAGAAGCTTTCTTT. Translating it yields CASSLILETEAFF.

This clonotype was seen ten or more times. J is TRBJ2-7 and V is TRBV4-1; 7 bases are a match to TRBD1. Trimming took 1 base from V and 7 from J; bases not matched to a gene: 16. The CDR3 covers 17 residues. CDR1 is MGHRA and CDR2 is YSYEKL in the germline V gene. CDR3 bases: TGCGCCAGCAGCCAAGTGGGTCGAGGTAAAGGGGGCGATGAGCAGTACTTC. This gives the protein CASSQVGRGKGGDEQYF.

The CDR3 protein is CAWSVQGGPNQPQHF. The CDR3 DNA reads TGTGCCTGGAGTGTACAGGGGGGGCCGAATCAGCCCCAGCATTTT. The V gene is TRBV30, the J gene TRBJ1-5; 8 positions match TRBD1. The trim removed 0 bases at V and 4 bases at J, leaving 5 bases unmatched. CDR1 is GTSNPN, CDR2 SVGIG, per germline (reference sequence). The CDR3 has 15 residues.

This clonotype has a count of ten or more. V gene TRBV7-9 combines with J gene TRBJ1-5; 8 nucleotides agree with TRBD1. CDR1 is SEHNR and CDR2 is FQNEAQ in the germline V gene (reference sequence). The CDR3 contains 16 residues. The junction had 9 bases not matched to a gene; V was cut back by 5 bases and J by 3 bases. The CDR3: CASSRDRSGHNQPQHF. The CDR3 DNA is TGTGCCAGCAGCCGGGACAGGTCGGGTCACAATCAGCCCCAGCATTTT.

This clonotype appeared many times. This chain links TRBV5-1 with TRBJ1-1; maybe TRBD1 (6 bases). Germline assignment: CDR1 SGHRS and CDR2 YFSETQ. Trimming removed 4 bases from V and 3 bases from J, with 22 bases in between. CDR3 length: 17 amino acids. The CDR3 region is CASSLTGSPRRDTEAFF. CDR3 nucleotide sequence: TGCGCCAGCAGCCTCACAGGGTCTCCCCGTCGGGACACTGAAGCTTTCTTT.

On this clonotype itself: It may be a read error: a sequence one base away is much more abundant. This chain uses TRBV3-1 with TRBJ1-4, with TRBD1 matching over 11 bases. The V gene's germline CDR1 is LGHDT and CDR2 YNNKEL (reference sequence). The CDR3 has 16 amino acids. The CDR3 loop reads CASSPSTGTGGERLFF. As DNA, the CDR3 is TGTGCCAGCAGCCCCTCCACCGGGACAGGGGGAGAAAGACTGTTTTTT. The entire variable domain, with the rest obtained from reference TRBV3-1 and TRBJ1-4, is as follows: DTAVSQTPKYLVTQMGNDKSIKCEQNLGHDTMYWYKQDSKKFLKIMFSYNNKELIINETVPNRFSPKSPDKAHLNLHINSLELGDSAVYFCASSPSTGTGGERLFFGSGTQLSVL.